The 17 T cell receptor beta chains in this list originate from one sample, sequenced in a study of cytomegalovirus exposure and HLA in healthy donors. Primers included in the PCR were 60 Vbeta and 13 Jbeta primers. The table came from immunoSEQ multiplex PCR; TCRdb's copy has only in-frame clones and leaves some out. The table has 150,000 to 200,000 clones, just over 75% seen once. The material sequenced was PBMCs. The receptor set was obtained from a woman in her twenties or thirties in good health and CMV-seropositive.

The chain couples TRBV5-1 to TRBJ1-1; maybe TRBD1 (6 bases). CDR1 SGHRS and CDR2 YFSETQ come from the germline V gene. The CDR3 has 14 amino acids. The V end was cut by 1 base, the J end by 4 bases, with 11 bases between. CDR3 DNA sequence: TGCGCCAGCAGCTTGCAGGGGATAAGCACTGAAGCTTTCTTT. It codes for CASSLQGISTEAFF.

The V and J genes are TRBV2 and TRBJ2-2, with 7 bases matching TRBD2. V was pared by 7 bases and J by 1 base, with 6 bases of the junction left unmatched. Germline V gene sequence: CDR1 SNHLY, CDR2 FYNNEI. The CDR3 has 15 residues. The CDR3 DNA reads as TGTGCCAGCAATGGTCGGACTAGGAACACCGGGGAGCTGTTTTTT. It encodes CASNGRTRNTGELFF.

This clone is a singleton in its sample. The chain has TRBV19 and TRBJ1-4, with 9 bases aligning to TRBD1. The CDR3 has 16 amino acids. Germline lookup yields CDR1 LNHDA and CDR2 SQIVND (reference sequence). J gave up 1 base and V 7 bases, and 7 bases lay outside the gene matches. CDR3 nucleotide sequence: TGTGCCAGTACCGGGACAGGGACAGAAACTAATGAAAAACTGTTTTTT. Translation gives CASTGTGTETNEKLFF.

The chain links TRBV11-3 to TRBJ2-2, with D unresolved. Germline CDR1 and CDR2: SGHNT and YENEEA. Between the trimmed V and J ends, which lost 1 base and 1 base, there was a span of 7 bases. This CDR3 contains 15 residues. This CDR3 reads CASSLVTGNTGELFF. As DNA, the CDR3 is TGTGCCAGCAGCTTAGTAACTGGGAACACCGGGGAGCTGTTTTTT.

The chain recombines TRBV9 with TRBJ2-7; 7 bases are shared with TRBD2. The J segment lost 2 bases and the V segment lost 2 bases, leaving 4 bases of the junction unmatched. Per germline, CDR1 SGDLS and CDR2 YYNGEE. The CDR3 extends over 14 amino acids. The CDR3 DNA sequence: TGTGCCAGCAGCGTGTCTAGCGGTCCCTACGAGCAGTACTTC. It translates to CASSVSSGPYEQYF.

CDR3 DNA sequence: TGTGCCAGCGTGACAGGGGATCGAGGGATTTACGAGCAGTACTTC. It codes for CASVTGDRGIYEQYF. J is TRBJ2-7 and V is TRBV6-1; 8 bases are a match to TRBD1. Germline CDR1 and CDR2: MNHNS and SASEGT. The junction had 13 bases not matched to a gene; V was cut back by 8 bases and J by 4 bases. This CDR3 is built from 15 residues.

Concerning this clone itself: Relative to the germline gene, one junction end is altered; a read error may explain this. The chain has TRBV5-6 and TRBJ2-7; D remains ambiguous. The CDR3 runs 13 residues. Germline V lookup: CDR1 SGHDT, CDR2 YYEEEE. CDR3 DNA: TGTGCCAGCAGATTGGACCGAGCCAACGAGCAGTACTTC. This sequence encodes CASRLDRANEQYF.

The gene calls are TRBV19 and TRBJ1-2; 8 positions agree with TRBD1. V dropped 7 bases and J dropped 7; count of bases not matched to a gene: 11. Germline V lookup: CDR1 LNHDA, CDR2 SQIVND (reference sequence). The CDR3 extends over 14 amino acids. The CDR3 protein is CASTWTGLPSGYTF. CDR3 nucleotides: TGTGCCAGTACTTGGACAGGGCTCCCGTCTGGCTACACCTTC.

The chain combines TRBV5-1 with TRBJ1-4; 7 nucleotides line up with TRBD1. CDR1 is SGHRS and CDR2 is YFSETQ in the germline V gene. The trim removed 0 bases at V and 4 bases at J, leaving 3 bases unmatched. The CDR3 runs 15 residues. CDR3 coding DNA: TGCGCCAGCAGCTTGGAAGGGGACAGTAATGAAAAACTGTTTTTT. It encodes CASSLEGDSNEKLFF.

This clone was found a few times. V gene TRBV7-6 combines with J gene TRBJ2-7; 11 bases are shared with TRBD2. With V trimmed by 4 bases and J by 3 bases, 5 bases remained unmatched. The CDR3 sequence is 15 residues long. Germline CDR1 and CDR2: SGHVS and FNYEAQ. The chain's CDR3 is CASSSTSGVYYEQYF. In DNA, the CDR3 is TGTGCCAGCAGCTCGACTAGCGGGGTCTACTACGAGCAGTACTTC. Filled out from reference TRBV7-6 and TRBJ2-7, the complete variable domain reads GAGVSQSPRYKVTKRGQDVALRCDPISGHVSLYWYRQALGQGPEFLTYFNYEAQQDKSGLPNDRFSAERPEGSISTLTIQRTEQRDSAMYRCASSSTSGVYYEQYFGPGTRLTVT.

This clone occurred once. The J gene is TRBJ1-3, the V gene TRBV30, with a weak D call TRBD1 (5 bases). This CDR3 spans 14 amino acids. Germline CDR1 is GTSNPN and CDR2 is SVGIG (reference sequence). V gave up 2 bases and J gave up 2 bases, with 10 bases separating them. The CDR3 protein is CAWSPRAAGNTIYF. The DNA for the CDR3 is TGTGCCTGGAGTCCCAGGGCCGCTGGAAACACCATATATTTT.

The genes are TRBV5-1 and TRBJ2-5; 7 nucleotides line up with TRBD2. The CDR3 totals 16 residues. Trimming at V came to 0 bases and at J to 2 bases, leaving 7 bases not matched to a gene. Germline V gene data show CDR1 as SGHRS and CDR2 as YFSETQ. The CDR3 nucleotides are TGCGCCAGCAGCTTGGGACTAGCTGACGGACAAGAGACCCAGTACTTC. Protein sequence: CASSLGLADGQETQYF.

This chain uses TRBV21-1 with TRBJ2-7; the table's D gene call, TRBD2, was not cross checked with the DNA. TRBV21-1 counts as a pseudogene. The CDR3 sequence is 15 residues long. CDR3 sequence reads: CARTLSGRRSYEQYF. CDR3 in DNA: TGTGCCAGGACCCTTAGCGGGAGGAGGTCCTACGAGCAGTACTTC.

The rearrangement uses TRBV5-5 and TRBJ1-3; 8 nucleotides line up with TRBD1. The junction had 0 bases not matched to a gene; V was cut back by 4 bases and J by 3 bases. Germline V gives CDR1 SGHKS, CDR2 YYEKEE (reference sequence). The CDR3 has 13 residues. The CDR3 loop is CASSGQGGNTIYF. The DNA for the CDR3 is TGTGCCAGCAGCGGACAGGGTGGAAACACCATATATTTT. The full variable domain, with the rest looked up from reference TRBV5-5 and TRBJ1-3, is DAGVTQSPTHLIKTRGQQVTLRCSPISGHKSVSWYQQVLGQGPQFIFQYYEKEERGRGNFPDRFSARQFPNYSSELNVNALLLGDSALYLCASSGQGGNTIYFGEGSWLTVV.

The chain joins TRBV28 to TRBJ1-3; D possibly corresponds to TRBD1 (5 bases). Germline CDR1 and CDR2: MDHEN and SYDVKM. V lost 8 bases, J lost 4 bases, and 21 bases lay in between. This CDR3 spans 16 amino acids. CDR3 sequence: CASRISPGPGGNTIYF. As DNA, the CDR3 is TGTGCCAGCCGTATATCGCCGGGTCCAGGGGGAAACACCATATATTTT. Drawing the rest from reference TRBV28 and TRBJ1-3, the complete variable domain is DVKVTQSSRYLVKRTGEKVFLECVQDMDHENMFWYRQDPGLGLRLIYFSYDVKMKEKGDIPEGYSVSREKKERFSLILESASTNQTSMYLCASRISPGPGGNTIYFGEGSWLTVV.

This sequence joins TRBV5-1 and TRBJ2-3, with 12 bases fitting TRBD2. This CDR3 contains 16 residues. The V segment lost 4 bases and the J segment 2 bases; nucleotides outside the gene matches: 5. Per germline, CDR1 SGHRS and CDR2 YFSETQ. The CDR3 is CASSLRLAGVTDTQYF. CDR3 bases: TGCGCCAGCAGCCTTAGACTAGCGGGAGTCACAGATACGCAGTATTTT.

This clone was counted between two and nine times. Here the CDR3 DNA reads TGCGCCAGCAGCCCTAGACAGTCATCCTACGAGCAGTACTTC. Residues: CASSPRQSSYEQYF. J is TRBJ2-5 and V is TRBV5-1; TRBD1 is a possible D gene (5 bases). The J call is in doubt because the DNA end fits TRBJ2-7 better. The CDR3 extends over 14 amino acids. Germline CDR1 is SGHRS and CDR2 is YFSETQ.